What follows is one T cell receptor (beta chain) and its context. Its matching antigen is unknown. This CDR3 comprises 15 residues. Germline CDR1 is SGHRS and CDR2 is YFSETQ. The V and J ends lost 3 bases and 5 bases, in that order; junction bases with no gene match: 6. This specimen comes from a study of vaccination effects on CD4 cells after COVID-19. Sequencing used immunoSEQ multiplex PCR; TCRdb keeps in-frame clones, though not all of them. In the table there are 30,000 to 40,000 clones, approximately 72% of which are singletons. Under the ViraFEST assay, PBMC were stimulated with viral peptide pools so that antigen-specific CD4+ T cells expanded. Sequencing was performed afterwards. The culture ran for roughly 10 days before CD4+ T cells were isolated. The participants, recipients of two vaccine doses, got either BNT162b2 or mRNA-1273. Having tested negative for nucleocapsid antibodies, the vaccine recipients showed no prior SARS-CoV-2 infection. Supplemented with 8.5 to 10 IU/ml IL-2 and 9.5 to 10 ug/ml peptides, two million PBMC per well were kept in culture. It was on days 3 and 7 that half the medium was replaced with IL-2 medium.

Sample: CD4+ T cells from PBMCs cultured with HCoV-229E spike peptides, taken after COVID-19 vaccination. The chain recombines TRBV5-1 with TRBJ2-1, with TRBD1 matching over 9 bases. The source is a human donor who received a COVID-19 vaccine. CDR3: CASSSSGTGHNEQFF. CDR3 DNA sequence: TGCGCCAGCAGCTCCTCCGGGACAGGGCACAATGAGCAGTTCTTC.